This T cell receptor (beta chain) stems from a study of blood T cell repertoires in COVID-19. Looking at the study overall: T cells, B-cell-depleted T cells, or PBMCs supplied cDNA or gDNA.

The V gene's germline CDR1 is KGHDR and CDR2 SFDVKD. The CDR3 extends over 14 amino acids. Germline trimming cut 4 bases from V and 4 bases from J; bases unmatched to any gene: 5. Method: immunoSEQ multiplex PCR; TCRdb's copy keeps in-frame clones and lacks some. The table has about 78,000 clones, around nine tenths seen once. This chain connects TRBV24-1 to TRBJ1-1; 7 bases map to TRBD1. The sequenced sample was peripheral blood. The origin of this receptor is a middle-aged man with active or convalescent COVID-19. In nucleotides, the CDR3 is TGTGCCACCAGTGACAATACAGGGGTCACTGAAGCTTTCTTT. Its protein product is CATSDNTGVTEAFF.